Presented here are 4 T cell receptor beta chains from one specimen sequenced in a study of response to subunit inactivated influenza vaccine. From the RT-PCR reads, TCRdb called clonotypes with MiXCR, one entry per CDR3 protein. The data contain about 830,000 distinct CDR3 sequences, 18% of them singletons. The source was PBMCs from blood, collected 5 to 6 days after vaccination. All receptors come from a man in his fifties or sixties who received an inactivated influenza vaccine.

The genes are TRBV6-5 and TRBJ2-2; D uncertain. CDR3 length: 13 residues. Between the trimmed V and J ends, which lost 2 bases and 4 bases, there was a span of 5 bases. The V gene's germline CDR1 is MNHEY and CDR2 SVGAGI. CDR3 loop: CASSYQSTGELFF. Here the CDR3 DNA reads TGTGCCAGCAGTTACCAAAGCACCGGGGAGCTGTTTTTT.

V and J are TRBV20-1 and TRBJ2-2; TRBD2 aligns across 7 bases. Losses at the gene ends were 6 bases for V and 1 base for J; bases not matched to a gene: 5. The CDR3 totals 14 residues. From germline, CDR1 is DFQATT and CDR2 SNEGSKA (reference sequence). Here the CDR3 DNA reads TGCAGTGCCATGGGGACTAAGAACACCGGGGAGCTGTTTTTT. The encoded protein is CSAMGTKNTGELFF.

This rearrangement joins TRBV6-1 to TRBJ1-1, with D perhaps TRBD1 (5 bases). This CDR3 has 14 amino acids. Per the germline V gene, CDR1 is MNHNS and CDR2 is SASEGT. V lost 6 bases and J 0 bases, leaving 11 bases between the germline ends. The CDR3 loop reads CASRSRQMNTEAFF. In nucleotides, the CDR3 is TGTGCCAGCAGATCAAGACAGATGAACACTGAAGCTTTCTTT.

This chain uses TRBV12-3 or TRBV12-4 with TRBJ2-3; D may be TRBD1 or TRBD2 (6 bases each). The CDR3 consists of 14 residues. The V and J ends lost 7 bases and 4 bases respectively, with 15 bases between them. The chain's CDR3 is CASTPTGAADTQYF. The CDR3 region has the DNA TGTGCCAGCACCCCTACGGGGGCTGCAGATACGCAGTATTTT.